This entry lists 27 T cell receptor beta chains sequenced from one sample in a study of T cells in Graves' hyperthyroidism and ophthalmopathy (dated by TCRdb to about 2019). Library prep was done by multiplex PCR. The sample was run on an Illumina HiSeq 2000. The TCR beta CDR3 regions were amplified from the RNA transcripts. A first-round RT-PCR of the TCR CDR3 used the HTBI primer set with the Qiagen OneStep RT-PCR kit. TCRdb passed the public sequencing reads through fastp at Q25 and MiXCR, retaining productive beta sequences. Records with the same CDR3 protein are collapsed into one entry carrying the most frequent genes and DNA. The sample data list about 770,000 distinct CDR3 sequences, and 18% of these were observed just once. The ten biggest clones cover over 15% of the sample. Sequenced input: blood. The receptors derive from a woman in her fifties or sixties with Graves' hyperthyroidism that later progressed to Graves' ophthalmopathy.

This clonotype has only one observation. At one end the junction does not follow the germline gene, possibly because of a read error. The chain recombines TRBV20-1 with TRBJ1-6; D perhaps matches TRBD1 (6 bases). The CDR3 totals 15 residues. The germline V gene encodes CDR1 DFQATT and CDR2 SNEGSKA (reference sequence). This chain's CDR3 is CSARISGAYNSPPHF. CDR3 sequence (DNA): TGCAGTGCTAGAATCTCGGGGGCCTATAATTCACCCCCCCACTTT.

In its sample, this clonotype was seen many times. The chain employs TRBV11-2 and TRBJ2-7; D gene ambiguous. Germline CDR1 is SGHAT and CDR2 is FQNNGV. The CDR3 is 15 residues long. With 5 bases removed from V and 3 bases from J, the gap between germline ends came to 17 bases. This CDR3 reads CASSVGRSARYEQYF. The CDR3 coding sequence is TGTGCCAGCAGCGTAGGGCGGTCGGCCCGCTACGAGCAGTACTTC.

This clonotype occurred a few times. In nucleotides, the CDR3 is TGCGCCAGCAGCTTCGGGTCGACAAGGGGGCATCGTAATGAGCAGTTCTTC. Its protein is CASSFGSTRGHRNEQFF. The V call is TRBV5-1, the J call TRBJ2-1, with 7 nucleotides matching TRBD1. The CDR3 has 17 amino acids. Per the germline V gene, CDR1 is SGHRS and CDR2 is YFSETQ. Trimming at V came to 2 bases and at J to 7 bases, leaving 15 bases not matched to a gene.

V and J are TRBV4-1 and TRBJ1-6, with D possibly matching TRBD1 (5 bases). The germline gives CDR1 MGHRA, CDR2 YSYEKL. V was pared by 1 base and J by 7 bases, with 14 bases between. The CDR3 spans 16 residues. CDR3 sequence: CASSQVQAKNNSPLHF. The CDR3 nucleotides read TGCGCCAGCAGCCAAGTACAGGCAAAGAACAATTCACCCCTCCACTTT.

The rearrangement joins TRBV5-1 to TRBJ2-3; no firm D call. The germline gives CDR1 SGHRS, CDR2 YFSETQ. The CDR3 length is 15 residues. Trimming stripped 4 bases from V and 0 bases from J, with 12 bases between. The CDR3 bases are TGCGCCAGCAGCGAAGGGCTGCTTAGCACAGATACGCAGTATTTT. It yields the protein CASSEGLLSTDTQYF.

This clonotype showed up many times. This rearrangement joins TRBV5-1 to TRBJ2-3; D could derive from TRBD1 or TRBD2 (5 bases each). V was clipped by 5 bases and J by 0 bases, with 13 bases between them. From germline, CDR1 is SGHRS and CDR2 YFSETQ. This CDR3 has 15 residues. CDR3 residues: CASSPGDPSTDTQYF. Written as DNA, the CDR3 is TGCGCCAGCAGTCCCGGGGACCCTAGCACAGATACGCAGTATTTT.

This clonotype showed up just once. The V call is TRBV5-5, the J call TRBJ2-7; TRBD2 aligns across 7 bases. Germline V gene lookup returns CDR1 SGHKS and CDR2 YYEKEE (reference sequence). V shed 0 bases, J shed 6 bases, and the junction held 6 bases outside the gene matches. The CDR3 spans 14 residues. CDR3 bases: TGTGCCAGCAGCTTGGGGTGGCGGGGGTCCGAGCAGTACTTC. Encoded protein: CASSLGWRGSEQYF.

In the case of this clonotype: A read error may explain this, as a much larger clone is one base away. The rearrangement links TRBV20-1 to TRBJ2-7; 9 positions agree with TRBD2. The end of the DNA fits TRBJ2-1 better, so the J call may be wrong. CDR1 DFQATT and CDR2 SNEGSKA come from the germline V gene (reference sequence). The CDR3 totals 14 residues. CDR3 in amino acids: CSAGTSLSSYEQFF. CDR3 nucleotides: TGCAGTGCTGGGACTAGCCTCAGCTCCTACGAGCAGTTCTTC.

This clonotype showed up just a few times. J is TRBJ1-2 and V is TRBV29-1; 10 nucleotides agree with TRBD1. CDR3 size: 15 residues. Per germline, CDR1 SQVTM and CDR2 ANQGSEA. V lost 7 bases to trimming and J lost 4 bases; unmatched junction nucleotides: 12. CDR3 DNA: TGCAGCGCCCAGACAGGGGGCGTTTTAGGCTATGGCTACACCTTC. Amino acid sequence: CSAQTGGVLGYGYTF.

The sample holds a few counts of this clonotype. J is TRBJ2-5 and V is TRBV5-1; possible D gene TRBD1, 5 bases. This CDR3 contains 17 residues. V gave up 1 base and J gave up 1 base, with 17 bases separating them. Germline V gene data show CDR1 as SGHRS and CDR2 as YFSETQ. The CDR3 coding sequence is TGCGCCAGCAGCTTGTCGACCCTAGACAGTCCCCAAGAGACCCAGTACTTC. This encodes CASSLSTLDSPQETQYF.

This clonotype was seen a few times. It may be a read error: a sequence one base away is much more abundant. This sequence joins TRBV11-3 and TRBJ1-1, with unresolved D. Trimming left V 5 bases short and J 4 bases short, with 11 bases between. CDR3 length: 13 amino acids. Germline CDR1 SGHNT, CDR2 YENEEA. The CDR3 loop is CASSAVRTTEAFF. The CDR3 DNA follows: TGTGCCAGCAGCGCAGTCAGGACCACTGAAGCTTTCTTT.

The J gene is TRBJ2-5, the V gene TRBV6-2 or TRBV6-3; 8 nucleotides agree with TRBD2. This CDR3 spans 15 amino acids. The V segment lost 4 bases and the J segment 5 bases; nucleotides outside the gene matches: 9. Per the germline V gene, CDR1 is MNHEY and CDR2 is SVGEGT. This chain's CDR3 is CASSFQIAGLETQYF. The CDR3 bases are TGTGCCAGCAGTTTCCAAATAGCGGGGTTGGAGACCCAGTACTTC.

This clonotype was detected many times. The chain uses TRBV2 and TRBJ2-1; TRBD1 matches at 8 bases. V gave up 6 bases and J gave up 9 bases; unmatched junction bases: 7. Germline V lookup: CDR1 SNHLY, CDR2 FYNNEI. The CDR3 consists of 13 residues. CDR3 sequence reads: CASRSDRGGEQFF. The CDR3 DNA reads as TGTGCCAGCAGGTCAGACAGGGGTGGTGAGCAGTTCTTC.

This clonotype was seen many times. CDR3 in DNA: TGTGCCAGCAGAGATTTACGGGGAGGCAATGAGCAGTTCTTC. Translated, it gives CASRDLRGGNEQFF. The chain links TRBV12-3 or TRBV12-4 to TRBJ2-1; maybe TRBD2 (6 bases). The CDR3 totals 14 residues. Trimming pared 6 bases from V and 6 bases from J, leaving 15 bases between.

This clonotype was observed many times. The CDR3 sequence is CASGQSSYEQYF. CDR3 nucleotide sequence: TGTGCCAGCGGACAGAGTTCCTACGAGCAGTACTTC. The chain combines TRBV6-2 or TRBV6-3 with TRBJ2-7; D might be TRBD1 (6 bases). CDR1 and CDR2 (germline): MNHEY, SVGEGT. The CDR3 runs 12 residues. V dropped 8 bases and J dropped 1 base, with 9 bases sitting between them.

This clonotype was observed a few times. CDR3 loop: CASSLGGRDTDTQYF. The CDR3 region has the DNA TGTGCCAGCAGTTTAGGCGGGAGGGACACAGATACGCAGTATTTT. V usage is TRBV12-3 or TRBV12-4 and J usage is TRBJ2-3, with TRBD2 matching over 9 bases. The V and J ends lost 1 base and 2 bases, in that order; junction bases with no gene match: 1. This CDR3 is 15 amino acids long.

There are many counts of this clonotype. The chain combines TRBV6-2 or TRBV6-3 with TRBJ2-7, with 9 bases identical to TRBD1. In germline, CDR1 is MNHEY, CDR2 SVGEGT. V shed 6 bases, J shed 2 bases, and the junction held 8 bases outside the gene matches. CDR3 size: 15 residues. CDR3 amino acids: CASRRTGVGPYEQYF. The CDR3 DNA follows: TGTGCCAGCAGAAGGACAGGGGTTGGACCCTACGAGCAGTACTTC.

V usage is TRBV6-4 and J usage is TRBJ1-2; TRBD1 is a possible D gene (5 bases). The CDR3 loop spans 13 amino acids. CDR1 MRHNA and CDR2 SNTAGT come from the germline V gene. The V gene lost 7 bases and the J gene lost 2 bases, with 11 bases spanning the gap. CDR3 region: CASIQGSNYGYTF. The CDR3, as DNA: TGTGCCAGCATCCAGGGATCGAACTATGGCTACACCTTC.

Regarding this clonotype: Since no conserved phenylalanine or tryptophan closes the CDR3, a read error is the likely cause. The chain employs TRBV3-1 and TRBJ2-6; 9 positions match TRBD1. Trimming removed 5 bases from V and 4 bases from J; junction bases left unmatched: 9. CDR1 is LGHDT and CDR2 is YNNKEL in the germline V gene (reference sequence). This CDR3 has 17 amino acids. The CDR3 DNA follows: TGTGCCAGCAGCATGACAGGGGGTTCTGTCGGGGCCAACGTCCTGACTCTC. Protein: CASSMTGGSVGANVLTL.

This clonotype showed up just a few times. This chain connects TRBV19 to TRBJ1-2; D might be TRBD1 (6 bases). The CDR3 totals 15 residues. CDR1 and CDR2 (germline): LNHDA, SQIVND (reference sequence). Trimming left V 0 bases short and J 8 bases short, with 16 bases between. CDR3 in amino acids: CASSIDPTGSEGYTF. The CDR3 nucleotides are TGTGCCAGTAGTATAGACCCGACAGGATCTGAGGGCTACACCTTC.

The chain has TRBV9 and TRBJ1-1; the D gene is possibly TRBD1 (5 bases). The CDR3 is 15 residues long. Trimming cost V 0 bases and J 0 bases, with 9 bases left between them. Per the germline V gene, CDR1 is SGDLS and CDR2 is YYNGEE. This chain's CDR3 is CASSVVGELNTEAFF. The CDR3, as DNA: TGTGCCAGCAGCGTAGTAGGGGAACTGAACACTGAAGCTTTCTTT.

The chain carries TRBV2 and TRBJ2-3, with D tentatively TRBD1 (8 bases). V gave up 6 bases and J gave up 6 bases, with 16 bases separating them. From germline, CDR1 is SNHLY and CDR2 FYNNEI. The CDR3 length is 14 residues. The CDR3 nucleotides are TGTGCCAGCAGCGGGGGGACAGGATGGGATACGCAGTATTTT. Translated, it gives CASSGGTGWDTQYF.

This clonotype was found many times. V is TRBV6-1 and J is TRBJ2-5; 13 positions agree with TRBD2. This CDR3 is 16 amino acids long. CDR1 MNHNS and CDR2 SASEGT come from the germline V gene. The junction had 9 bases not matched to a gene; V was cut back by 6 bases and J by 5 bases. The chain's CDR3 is CASSITSGGARETQYF. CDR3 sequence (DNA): TGTGCCAGCAGCATCACTAGCGGGGGGGCCCGTGAGACCCAGTACTTC.

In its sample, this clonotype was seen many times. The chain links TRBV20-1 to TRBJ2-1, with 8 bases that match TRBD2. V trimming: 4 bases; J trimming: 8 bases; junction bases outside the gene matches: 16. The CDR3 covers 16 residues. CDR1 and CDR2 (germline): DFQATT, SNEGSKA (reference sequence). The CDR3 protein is CSATRRGVRMGDEQFF. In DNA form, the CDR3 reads TGCAGTGCTACTCGGCGGGGGGTCCGGATGGGAGATGAGCAGTTCTTC.

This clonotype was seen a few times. The CDR3 sequence is CASSYRVHSDTEAFF. CDR3 nucleotides: TGTGCCAGCAGTTACCGGGTGCACAGCGACACTGAAGCTTTCTTT. The V and J genes are TRBV6-9 and TRBJ1-1; D not resolved. There are 15 residues in the CDR3. The germline V gene has CDR1 MNHGY and CDR2 SVAAGI. Trimming shortened V by 3 bases and J by 3 bases, and 14 bases separated the two germline ends.

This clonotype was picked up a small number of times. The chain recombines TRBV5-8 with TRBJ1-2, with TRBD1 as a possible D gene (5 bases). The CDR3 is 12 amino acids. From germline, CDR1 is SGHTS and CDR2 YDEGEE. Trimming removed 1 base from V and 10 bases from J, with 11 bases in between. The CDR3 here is CASSLRQLLYTF. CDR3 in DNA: TGTGCCAGCAGCTTGCGACAGCTACTCTACACCTTC.

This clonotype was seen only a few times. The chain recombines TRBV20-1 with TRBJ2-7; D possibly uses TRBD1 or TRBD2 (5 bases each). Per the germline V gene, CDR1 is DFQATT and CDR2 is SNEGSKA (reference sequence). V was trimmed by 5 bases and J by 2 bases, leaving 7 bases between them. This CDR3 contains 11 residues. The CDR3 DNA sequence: TGCAGTGCTGGGGGAACCTACGAGCAGTACTTC. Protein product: CSAGGTYEQYF.